Listed here are 6 T cell receptor beta chains from one sample, sequenced in a study of technical replicates of blood from several donors. Profiling relied on immunoSEQ multiplex PCR, and the TCRdb table lists in-frame clones only, not all of them. The table shows 75,000 to 95,000 clones, with less than 95% occurring only once. Sample: T cells isolated from PBMCs. Every receptor here comes from a human donor in good health.

In this sample, this clone turned up once. This chain links TRBV5-1 with TRBJ2-1, with D possibly matching TRBD1 (6 bases). The ends were cut back, 6 bases at V and 6 bases at J, with 16 bases in the middle. The CDR3 is 14 amino acids. Germline CDR1 reads SGHRS; CDR2 reads YFSETQ. The CDR3 bases are TGCGCCAGCATCGAGTCGACAGGCCTCAATGAGCAGTTCTTC. This codes for CASIESTGLNEQFF.

This clone was seen only a few times. This rearrangement joins TRBV19 to TRBJ1-1; the D is unclear. The germline V gene has CDR1 LNHDA and CDR2 SQIVND (reference sequence). Trimming removed 9 bases at V and 1 base at J, with 18 bases between. The CDR3 covers 15 residues. CDR3 region: CASKPLTAGNTEAFF. The CDR3 DNA follows: TGTGCCAGCAAACCCCTTACCGCGGGGAACACTGAAGCTTTCTTT.

A few counts support this clone. The rearrangement uses TRBV9 and TRBJ2-2; 10 bases match TRBD2. This CDR3 is built from 15 residues. Unmatched junction bases numbered 3, after V lost 4 bases and J lost 3 bases. The germline gives CDR1 SGDLS, CDR2 YYNGEE. The CDR3: CASSRTSGYTGELFF. In nucleotides, the CDR3 is TGTGCCAGCAGCAGGACTAGCGGATACACCGGGGAGCTGTTTTTT.

Only one count was recorded for this clone. The V and J genes are TRBV7-9 and TRBJ1-2; no firm D call. The germline CDR1 and CDR2 sequences are SEHNR and FQNEAQ (reference sequence). CDR3 length: 13 amino acids. Trimming pared 5 bases from V and 2 bases from J, leaving 9 bases between. CDR3 coding DNA: TGTGCCAGCAGCCTTGACAAAAACTATGGCTACACCTTC. It is translated as CASSLDKNYGYTF. The full variable domain, its missing parts supplied by reference TRBV7-9 and TRBJ1-2, is DTGVSQNPRHKITKRGQNVTFRCDPISEHNRLYWYRQTLGQGPEFLTYFQNEAQLEKSRLLSDRFSAERPKGSFSTLEIQRTEQGDSAMYLCASSLDKNYGYTFGSGTRLTVV.

The CDR3 here is CASSPWEGSENEKLFF. The CDR3 coding sequence is TGTGCCAGCAGCCCTTGGGAGGGCAGTGAAAATGAAAAACTGTTTTTT. The V and J genes are TRBV11-2 and TRBJ1-4; D uncertain. V gave up 5 bases and J gave up 5 bases, with 18 bases separating them. This CDR3 region has 16 residues. Germline V gives CDR1 SGHAT, CDR2 FQNNGV.

In this sample, this clone turned up once. The chain carries TRBV2 and TRBJ2-7; 11 bases align to TRBD1. With 7 bases clipped from V and 1 base from J, the junction kept 12 bases outside the gene matches. The CDR3 totals 17 residues. Germline-derived CDR1 and CDR2 are SNHLY and FYNNEI. CDR3 nucleotides: TGTGCCAGCACCAATCGGGGTGGGACAGGGGGATCCTACGAGCAGTACTTC. This gives the protein CASTNRGGTGGSYEQYF.